The clone carrying this T cell receptor beta chain showed up many times. These data originate in a study of T cells in Graves' hyperthyroidism and ophthalmopathy. The source material, RNA transcripts, was used to amplify TCR beta CDR3 regions. An initial round of RT-PCR targeting the TCR CDR3 relied on the HTBI primer set. In TCRdb, the multiplex PCR reads were re-called with MiXCR into one record per CDR3 protein. Among hundreds of thousands of distinct CDR3 sequences listed, approximately 14% were seen once. Graves' hyperthyroidism is called stable when ophthalmopathy does not progress within 18 months. Trimming at V came to 6 bases and at J to 2 bases, leaving 8 bases not matched to a gene. Germline assignment: CDR1 MDHEN and CDR2 SYDVKM. CDR3 size: 16 residues.

The receptor's source is a woman in her late teens or twenties with Graves' hyperthyroidism. The chain combines TRBV28 with TRBJ2-2; TRBD2 agrees at 8 bases. Sequenced: blood. The CDR3, as DNA: TGTGCCAGCAGGGAGGCCGGGACTAGTAACACCGGGGAGCTGTTTTTT. It yields the protein CASREAGTSNTGELFF.